The 2 T cell receptor beta chains below all came from one sample that was sequenced in a study of Ad26.COV2.S vaccination and SARS-CoV-2 variants. Here immunoSEQ multiplex PCR was the method, and the copy in TCRdb shows in-frame clones only, minus some. In the table there are about 680,000 clones, roughly 90% of which are singletons. Treatment noted: roughly 18 received Ad26.COV2.S at low or high dose, single or two shots; 5 received placebo; per-sample allocation not given. Collection of samples fell on day 63 after the first vaccine or placebo injection. The sequences come from peripheral blood, collected in a trial of Ad26.COV2.S vaccine versus placebo. These receptors all come from a person between 18 and 60 years old who received the Ad26.COV2.S COVID-19 vaccine or a placebo.

The genes are TRBV5-4 and TRBJ1-1; D remains unclear. There are 11 residues in the CDR3. Trimming shortened V by 5 bases and J by 1 base, and 3 bases separated the two germline ends. The germline V gene encodes CDR1 SGHNT and CDR2 YYREEE (reference sequence). CDR3 in DNA: TGTGCCAGCAGTCAGAACACTGAAGCTTTCTTT. It codes for CASSQNTEAFF.

This clone was recorded a few times. The rearrangement joins TRBV19 to TRBJ2-7, with a possible D match to TRBD2 (6 bases). CDR3 length: 14 amino acids. Germline V CDR1 and CDR2: LNHDA, SQIVND (reference sequence). With 1 base removed from V and 6 bases from J, the gap between germline ends came to 13 bases. Here the CDR3 DNA reads TGTGCCAGTAGTATAGGGGGAGGCAGTGGCGAGCAGTACTTC. Translated, it gives CASSIGGGSGEQYF.